The clone carrying this T cell receptor (beta chain) appeared many times. The data are from a study of response to subunit inactivated influenza vaccine. Germline V lookup: CDR1 DFQATT, CDR2 SNEGSKA (reference sequence). Deletions cut 4 bases from V and 3 bases from J, with 13 bases between. The length of the CDR3 is 13 residues. In TCRdb, the RT-PCR reads were re-called with MiXCR into one record per CDR3 protein. The sample lists hundreds of thousands of distinct CDR3 sequences, 10% to 15% seen once, with 10% in the top ten. Material: PBMCs from blood, obtained on the day of vaccination. The sequence came from a man aged 50 to 60 who received an inactivated influenza vaccine. This rearrangement joins TRBV20-1 to TRBJ2-7; D might be TRBD1 (5 bases). The CDR3, as DNA: TGCAGTGCTAAATCCGACAGCTTCTACGAGCAGTACTTC. It codes for CSAKSDSFYEQYF.